Following are 8 T cell receptor beta chains from one sample sequenced in a study of early T cells in non-severe SARS-CoV-2 infection. One entry per CDR3 protein results from TCRdb running MiXCR on the 5' RACE reads. The top ten hold 3.2% of the sample, which has roughly 66,000 distinct CDR3 sequences, around 8.7% seen once. Sequencing input: whole blood. The receptors were sampled from an adult who was a healthcare worker with PCR-confirmed SARS-CoV-2 infection or an uninfected control (not recorded which).

The rearrangement uses TRBV6-2 or TRBV6-3 and TRBJ1-5, with D tentatively TRBD1 (6 bases). CDR3 length equals 15 residues. The germline gives CDR1 MNHEY, CDR2 SVGEGT. V lost 0 bases to trimming and J lost 7 bases, with 13 bases between them. The CDR3 sequence is CASSYSWGAGQPQHF. CDR3 DNA sequence: TGTGCCAGCAGTTACTCATGGGGGGCAGGGCAGCCCCAGCATTTT.

The gene calls are TRBV7-6 and TRBJ2-1; no clear D. Per germline, CDR1 SGHVS and CDR2 FNYEAQ. V dropped 6 bases and J dropped 5 bases, with 8 bases sitting between them. The CDR3 has 12 amino acids. The CDR3 sequence is CASRAADNEQFF. The CDR3 region has the DNA TGTGCCAGCAGGGCCGCCGACAATGAGCAGTTCTTC.

The J gene is TRBJ2-7, the V gene TRBV20-1; 9 bases agree with TRBD2. J was trimmed by 3 bases and V by 3 bases; bases with no gene match: 6. Looked up from germline, CDR1 is DFQATT and CDR2 is SNEGSKA (reference sequence). CDR3 length: 14 residues. The CDR3 region has the DNA TGCAGTGCTAGTAGCGGGAGTAGTGTCTACGAGCAGTACTTC. As protein: CSASSGSSVYEQYF.

This clonotype was observed many times. The chain links TRBV27 to TRBJ2-7; 9 bases line up with TRBD2. The length of the CDR3 is 16 residues. Per germline, CDR1 MNHEY and CDR2 SMNVEV (reference sequence). V dropped 0 bases and J dropped 0; count of bases not matched to a gene: 3. The CDR3 DNA sequence: TGTGCCAGCAGTTTATCGGCTAGCGGGATCTCCTACGAGCAGTACTTC. It yields the protein CASSLSASGISYEQYF.

This clonotype was observed a few times. The genes are TRBV24-1 and TRBJ1-2; TRBD1 might be the D (5 bases). With 3 bases removed from V and 6 bases from J, the gap between germline ends came to 10 bases. Germline V lookup: CDR1 KGHDR, CDR2 SFDVKD. The CDR3 has 13 amino acids. This CDR3 is CATSDNSGNGYTF. The CDR3 DNA is TGTGCCACCAGTGATAATTCAGGGAATGGCTACACCTTC.

The chain links TRBV7-8 to TRBJ1-2, with D unclear. The germline V gene has CDR1 SGHVS and CDR2 FQNEAQ. This CDR3 has 13 amino acids. Trimming shortened V by 1 base and J by 0 bases, and 3 bases separated the two germline ends. The CDR3 DNA reads TGTGCCAGCAGCTTAGGGGCTAACTATGGCTACACCTTC. Translated: CASSLGANYGYTF.

Of note for this clonotype: A read error may be the cause here, since a much bigger clone is one base away. The genes are TRBV4-2 and TRBJ2-2; a weak D match, TRBD2 (5 bases). The germline V gene encodes CDR1 LGHNA and CDR2 YNFKEQ. CDR3 length: 15 amino acids. The V and J ends lost 4 bases and 1 base respectively, with 10 bases between them. CDR3 sequence: CASSRDRGNTGELFF. CDR3 DNA: TGTGCCAGCAGCCGAGATCGGGGGAACACCGGGGAGCTGTTTTTT.

This sequence joins TRBV3-1 and TRBJ2-2, with D unclear. The CDR3 runs 15 residues. From germline, CDR1 is LGHDT and CDR2 YNNKEL (reference sequence). The V end was cut by 3 bases, the J end by 2 bases, with 10 bases between. The CDR3 region has the DNA TGTGCCAGCAGCCACCGGGCTGGTAACACCGGGGAGCTGTTTTTT. Its protein is CASSHRAGNTGELFF.